The TCR beta chain under discussion was sequenced for a study of cytomegalovirus exposure and HLA in healthy donors (dated by TCRdb to 2015 to 2018). At the level of the whole study: In an earlier analysis of 550 to 750 of the donors, less than 350 Gb of sequence data and some 120 million unique TCR beta sequences from 180 million or so T cells were reported. A later analysis re-examined previously published TCR beta repertoires from several hundred donors and added high-resolution HLA genotyping to investigate patterns of TCR occurrence. The study aimed to test whether signatures of past pathogen exposure could be identified by cataloging public T cell receptors. Every repertoire in the discovery cohort had been generated on one and the same sequencing platform. HLA typing covered class I and class II loci at four-digit resolution. A handful of DR-DQ haplotypes were handled as single units for association and clustering because linkage in the cohort was strong. Donor age, sex, ethnicity and CMV serostatus were compiled together with the repertoire data. Across 398 genotyped donors of the cohort, an average of roughly 230,000 unique TCR beta nucleotide sequences per donor were sequenced, and 15% to 20% of those sequences were non-productive. In addition to the first cohort of 500 to 850 subjects, a separate validation cohort of some 120 different subjects was used. Typing coverage varied by locus: roughly 629-640 donors for A, B, C, DRB1 and DQB1; 522 for DQA1; over 600 for DPA1; under 490 for DPB1. High-throughput TCR immunosequencing, statistical association of individual TCRs with disease status, and machine learning were combined to predict cytomegalovirus infection status. Of the 350 to 400 genotyped donors, about 84% fell in the genetic ancestry cluster associated with self-reported Caucasian donors. An early release covering 500 to 750 HLA-typed donors comprised about 290 gigabases of sequencing data and roughly 86 million unique TCR sequences. The T cell repertoires of some 670 subjects were profiled by immunosequencing and related to cytomegalovirus serostatus. To decide whether each TCR beta V gene segment behaved as functional or pseudogenic, an earlier analysis of over 500 of the donors relied on high-throughput TCR beta sequencing. A later genetic analysis took genome-wide SNP genotypes for about three fifths of the roughly 670 donors and used that subset as a discovery cohort. Rather than drawing on any new phenotypic data, the later analysis identified candidate immune exposures from TCR beta sequences and the way those sequences occurred across donors.

The cohort consisted of 600 to 750 healthy bone marrow donors. Cohort members were all nominally healthy when sampled, although unrecorded immune exposures were likely present. The donor tested CMV seronegative, placing the donor among the roughly 340 seronegative members of the cohort. Each donor provided a peripheral blood sample, and peripheral blood mononuclear cells were used for TCR beta sequencing. The Qiagen DNeasy Blood Extraction Kit was used to extract genomic DNA from the blood cell samples. V is cut back by 8 bases and J by 2 bases, with 5 bases in the junction unmatched. The CDR3 goes from the cysteine to the phenylalanine over 14 residues. CDR3 DNA only is kept here, 42 bases in frame from base 1. Reading the germline V gene gives CDR1 SGHTA and CDR2 FQGNSA. Libraries were made using the immunoSEQ multiplex PCR assay. A mixture of 60 forward primers for TCR Vbeta segments and 13 reverse primers for TCR Jbeta segments was used in the multiplex PCR. The CDR3 region of rearranged TCR beta genes was amplified from genomic DNA by a multiplex PCR assay. Amplified TCR beta libraries were sequenced as 87-base-pair reads on the Illumina HiSeq System. Under the source paper's analysis protocol: In a later analysis, tens of millions of unique TCR beta chains were counted across the approximately 620 repertoires, and around 11 million of these chains were shared by at least two donors. Raw reads were error-corrected and collapsed into unique sequences with a nearest-neighbor algorithm that merged closely related sequences to remove PCR and sequencing errors. CDR3 sequences were aligned to IMGT reference sequences to assign V, D and J gene segments. For a sequence to be retained, a match of at least six nucleotides was required to both a V gene segment and a J gene segment. Rearrangements were classified as productive when the CDR3 lacked stop codons and remained in frame with V and J, and all other rearrangements were classified as non-productive. Following IMGT convention, CDR3 was defined as the stretch from the second conserved V-encoded cysteine up to the conserved J-encoded phenylalanine. In an earlier analysis of around 540 of the donors, sequences lacking an unambiguous match to a single V gene segment were excluded. An earlier analysis of approximately 590 of the donors called V segments functional above 56.7% productive rearrangements and segregating when the between-donor standard deviation exceeded 5%. A statistical classification framework was built to diagnose cytomegalovirus status from the catalog of TCR beta chain sequences. A later analysis assigned V and J genes by comparing TCR nucleotide sequences with IMGT/GENE-DB human TR gene sequences. A later analysis assigned CDR3 sequences and most-parsimonious VDJ recombination scenarios with the TCRdist pipeline. A later analysis defined each TCR beta chain by its CDR3 amino acid sequence plus V-gene family, and excluded reads lacking a unique V-gene family. To address suspected cross-contamination and a sequencing artifact, a later analysis removed approximately 590 highly shared, low-generation-probability nucleotide sequences. In a later analysis, a clonal expansion index for each public chain was calculated from normalized within-repertoire ranks of inferred template counts. Generation probabilities in a later analysis came from a VDJ recombination model fitted to out-of-frame rearrangements, and those results were checked against IGoR. In a later analysis, TCR-TCR, TCR-HLA and TCR-CMV co-occurrence was scored with hypergeometric tests, and a repertoire-size bias correction was applied to TCR pairs. False discovery rates were estimated in a later analysis by permuting HLA or CMV assignments 20 times. In a later analysis, co-occurring TCRs were grouped using DBSCAN, with TCRdist sequence similarity added in when clustering inside HLA-allele-positive subsets. Repertoires with fewer than 30,000 or more than 120,000 public chains, plus five repertoires with anomalous nucleotide sharing, were excluded from co-occurrence clustering. The table comes from immuneACCESS by way of TCRdb, which keeps in-frame sequences with V and J called. Part of the clones is missing from these tables; in studies checked, under half for an unresolved V gene and the rest for unknown reasons. V and J calls and clone size are those listed in that table; D and trimming were worked out from the DNA. The sample table lists 120,000 to 150,000 clones, nearly 80% of them with a count of one. The ten largest clones represent 4.5% to 6.5% of the sample.

On the study overall, not on this receptor specifically: According to a later analysis, most CMV-associated TCR beta chains appeared to be HLA-restricted, and the HLA associations seemed to be driven largely by CMV exposure. Some IMGT-functional V segments, including TRBV6-2 and TRBV6-3, could not be told apart with the 87-base-pair reads, so those segments were excluded. Several of the top co-occurrence clusters appeared to be linked to parvovirus B19, influenza, CMV and Epstein-Barr virus, according to a later analysis. Specific HLA alleles were associated with roughly 16,000 TCR beta sequences at a false discovery rate of 0.05 in a later analysis. Most TCR sequences were seen in very few donors, while some public TCRs were found in many individuals. Because counts were too low, roughly 18 rarely observed V segments, including chromosome 9 orphons, were left out of the earlier analysis of 587 of the donors. It was suggested by the authors that the approach could potentially be generalized to other disease states and immunological phenotypes. In this cohort, only TCR beta chains were sequenced, and detectable features were limited by the absence of alpha or paired-chain data. Correlated functional status among segregating V segments might be attributable to linkage disequilibrium, but an unknown experimental factor could not be ruled out. HLA typing was unavailable for some donors at each locus, so association tests used only the typed subset. In a later genetic analysis, fewer N-insertions in productive TCRs were reported among donors in an Asian-associated ancestry cluster than the 666-donor mean. In an earlier analysis of some 500 of the donors, most TCR beta V segments were observed in productive rearrangements about 90% or about 30% of the time, broadly matching IMGT annotations. In a later genetic analysis, a missense DCLRE1C variant was associated with V-gene and J-gene trimming of TCR beta chains, and the association was replicated in an independent cohort. In the study, some 180 TCR beta chains were listed as associated with cytomegalovirus. For the cohort, immune exposure information was limited to CMV serostatus. In a later analysis, HLA-associated TCR beta chains were found to be more clonally expanded and to have lower generation probabilities than equally common non-associated chains. Presence/absence analyses assumed roughly uniform sequencing depth across donors, an assumption that may not hold. A cluster of highly shared sequence variants was judged likely to represent a technical artifact of the sequencing pipeline. When HLA alleles, especially DR and DQ, strongly co-occurred, attributing TCR associations to individual alleles was difficult. The classifier was reported to diagnose cytomegalovirus status with high specificity and sensitivity in both the original and validation cohorts. A further reported finding was that TCR beta sequences accurately predicted the HLA-A and HLA-B alleles for most subjects in the first cohort. In vitro tests confirmed that a few of the cytomegalovirus-associated TCR beta chains recognize cytomegalovirus antigens. In a later analysis, the rate of TCR association differed among HLA loci, with DRB1 alleles having the most associated TCRs and HLA-C alleles having the fewest.

Regarding this clone: The antigen this receptor binds is unknown. Per-nucleotide qualities are absent, and no much larger clonotype sits a single base away.

The TCR originated in a male donor in good health and CMV-seronegative. The V gene is TRBV7-2 and the J gene is TRBJ2-5, and 10 junctional nucleotides match TRBD1. Source material: PBMCs. The encoded CDR3 is CASVEDRGQETQYF. The nucleotide sequence is given as TGTGCCAGCGTGGAGGACAGGGGGCAAGAGACCCAGTACTTC.